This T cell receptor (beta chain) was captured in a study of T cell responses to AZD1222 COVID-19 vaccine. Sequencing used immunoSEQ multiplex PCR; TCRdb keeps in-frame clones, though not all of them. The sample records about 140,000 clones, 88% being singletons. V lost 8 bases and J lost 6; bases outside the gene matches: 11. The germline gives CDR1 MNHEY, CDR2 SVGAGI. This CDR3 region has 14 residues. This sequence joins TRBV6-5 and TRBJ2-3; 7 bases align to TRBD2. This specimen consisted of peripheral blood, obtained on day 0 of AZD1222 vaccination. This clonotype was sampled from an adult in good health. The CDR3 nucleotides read TGTGCCAGCGGGTCGGGACTACCGCGGGATACGCAGTATTTT. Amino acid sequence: CASGSGLPRDTQYF.